These T cell receptor beta chains were read from a single sample in a study of cytomegalovirus exposure and HLA in healthy donors. Some clones are missing from TCRdb's copy, which holds only in-frame ones; the method was immunoSEQ multiplex PCR. Among a few hundred thousand clones listed, about four fifths were seen once. Sequenced material: PBMCs. The receptors shown here come from a woman aged 40-49 years in good health and CMV-seropositive. Each CDR3 is given with its conserved first and last residue. Fields, in order: V gene, J gene, D gene, clone size, CDR3 DNA, CDR3 protein. D genes are given only for firm matches. The size field is filled for only some rows; it gives once, few, many or a size class.

v_gene: TRBV11-3
j_gene: TRBJ2-1
d_gene: TRBD2
abundance: -
CDR3nt: TGTGCCAGCAGCTTGAGCGGGAGGGGGTTGGATGAGCAGTTCTTC
CDR3aa: CASSLSGRGLDEQFF

v_gene: TRBV27
j_gene: TRBJ1-2
d_gene: -
abundance: -
CDR3nt: TGTGCCAGCAGTCCACCGGGGGGGGTCTATGGCTACACCTTC
CDR3aa: CASSPPGGVYGYTF

v_gene: TRBV5-1
j_gene: TRBJ1-1
d_gene: -
abundance: -
CDR3nt: TGCGCCAGCAGCTTGGAAGCGATCACTGAAGCTTTCTTT
CDR3aa: CASSLEAITEAFF

v_gene: TRBV7-2
j_gene: TRBJ2-3
d_gene: -
abundance: -
CDR3nt: TGTGCCAGCAGCTTACGGACAGTCCGCACAGATACGCAGTATTTT
CDR3aa: CASSLRTVRTDTQYF

v_gene: TRBV6-6
j_gene: TRBJ1-5
d_gene: TRBD1
abundance: -
CDR3nt: TGTGCCAGCAGTCCCCGGGACAGGGGTACGAAGCCCCAGCATTTT
CDR3aa: CASSPRDRGTKPQHF

v_gene: TRBV2
j_gene: TRBJ1-6
d_gene: TRBD1
abundance: -
CDR3nt: TGTGCCAGCAGTGGTCGGGACAGCTCCTATAATTCACCCCTCCACTTT
CDR3aa: CASSGRDSSYNSPLHF

v_gene: TRBV12-5
j_gene: TRBJ2-3
d_gene: TRBD1
abundance: -
CDR3nt: TGTGCTAGTGGTTTGAACACCGGGACAGCCCACACAGATACGCAGTATTTT
CDR3aa: CASGLNTGTAHTDTQYF

v_gene: TRBV6-6
j_gene: TRBJ2-3
d_gene: -
abundance: -
CDR3nt: TGTGCCAGCAGCCACATCCCAGATACGCAGTATTTT
CDR3aa: CASSHIPDTQYF

v_gene: TRBV5-1
j_gene: TRBJ2-7
d_gene: -
abundance: once
CDR3nt: TGCGCCAGCAGCTTGGAGGGGGACGAGCAGTACTTC
CDR3aa: CASSLEGDEQYF

v_gene: TRBV6-6
j_gene: TRBJ1-2
d_gene: TRBD1
abundance: -
CDR3nt: TGTGCCAGCAGGCCGGGACAGGGGACGACCAACTATGGCTACACCTTC
CDR3aa: CASRPGQGTTNYGYTF

v_gene: TRBV28
j_gene: TRBJ1-2
d_gene: -
abundance: once
CDR3nt: TGTGCCAGCAGTCCAACGCGGGACGGCAACTATGGCTACACCTTC
CDR3aa: CASSPTRDGNYGYTF

v_gene: TRBV6-5
j_gene: TRBJ2-2
d_gene: TRBD1
abundance: few
CDR3nt: TGTGCCAGCAGTTCGGGACAGGGGATTAGGACCGGGGAGCTGTTTTTT
CDR3aa: CASSSGQGIRTGELFF

v_gene: TRBV19
j_gene: TRBJ2-3
d_gene: TRBD1
abundance: -
CDR3nt: TGTGCCAGTAGCTACCAGGGGGCGTCTGGCACAGATACGCAGTATTTT
CDR3aa: CASSYQGASGTDTQYF

v_gene: TRBV7-8
j_gene: TRBJ2-4
d_gene: TRBD2
abundance: few
CDR3nt: TGTGCCAGCAGCTTAGTGGGGCGGGGGGCCAAAAACATTCAGTACTTC
CDR3aa: CASSLVGRGAKNIQYF

v_gene: TRBV10-3
j_gene: TRBJ1-4
d_gene: TRBD1
abundance: once
CDR3nt: TGTGCCATCAGGGGGACAGGGGAAACTAATGAAAAACTGTTTTTT
CDR3aa: CAIRGTGETNEKLFF

v_gene: TRBV7-2
j_gene: TRBJ1-2
d_gene: TRBD1
abundance: -
CDR3nt: TGTGCCAGCAGCTCACAGGGGGCGGGCTATGGCTACACCTTC
CDR3aa: CASSSQGAGYGYTF

v_gene: TRBV23-1
j_gene: TRBJ2-7
d_gene: -
abundance: -
CDR3nt: TGCGCCAGCACGGGGGACGGGGGCTCCTACGAGCAGTACTTC
CDR3aa: CASTGDGGSYEQYF

v_gene: TRBV11-3
j_gene: TRBJ2-2
d_gene: -
abundance: once
CDR3nt: TGTGCCAGCAGCTTGGGGGGTTCGGGAACCGGGGAGCTGTTTTTT
CDR3aa: CASSLGGSGTGELFF

v_gene: TRBV5-5
j_gene: TRBJ1-4
d_gene: -
abundance: -
CDR3nt: TGTGCCAGCAGCTGGGGGACACCCCTCGGGGAAAAACTGTTTTTT
CDR3aa: CASSWGTPLGEKLFF

v_gene: TRBV14
j_gene: TRBJ2-2
d_gene: TRBD2
abundance: -
CDR3nt: TGTGCCAGCAGCCAAGATGCACTAGCGGGGAACACCGGGGAGCTGTTTTTT
CDR3aa: CASSQDALAGNTGELFF

v_gene: TRBV28
j_gene: TRBJ1-2
d_gene: -
abundance: few
CDR3nt: TGTGCCAGCAGTTTATTTATTTCGGGTTACTATGGCTACACCTTC
CDR3aa: CASSLFISGYYGYTF

v_gene: TRBV7-9
j_gene: TRBJ2-5
d_gene: -
abundance: -
CDR3nt: TGTGCCAGCAGAACACAGTCCCTCCAAGAGACCCAGTACTTC
CDR3aa: CASRTQSLQETQYF

v_gene: TRBV7-8
j_gene: TRBJ2-5
d_gene: TRBD2
abundance: few
CDR3nt: TGTGCCAGCAGTCCGGGACTAAAGGAGACCCAGTACTTC
CDR3aa: CASSPGLKETQYF

v_gene: TRBV4-2
j_gene: TRBJ2-7
d_gene: TRBD2
abundance: -
CDR3nt: TGTGCCAGCAGCCCGAGACTAGCGGGAGTTGGTGAGCAGTACTTC
CDR3aa: CASSPRLAGVGEQYF

v_gene: TRBV19
j_gene: TRBJ1-5
d_gene: -
abundance: -
CDR3nt: TGTGCCAGTAGTGACCGCATTGGGGTGACCGGGAGGCAGCCCCAGCATTTT
CDR3aa: CASSDRIGVTGRQPQHF

v_gene: TRBV13
j_gene: TRBJ2-3
d_gene: TRBD1
abundance: -
CDR3nt: TGTGCCAGCACGTCCAAAACTTCCCGAGGACAGGGGCTCACAGATACGCAGTATTTT
CDR3aa: CASTSKTSRGQGLTDTQYF

v_gene: TRBV13
j_gene: TRBJ1-5
d_gene: -
abundance: -
CDR3nt: TGTGCCAGCAGCTTTAATAGCAATCAGCCCCAGCATTTT
CDR3aa: CASSFNSNQPQHF

v_gene: TRBV30
j_gene: TRBJ2-3
d_gene: TRBD2
abundance: -
CDR3nt: TGTGCCTGGAGCCCCCATGGACTAGCCGGGGCAGATACGCAGTATTTT
CDR3aa: CAWSPHGLAGADTQYF

v_gene: TRBV30
j_gene: TRBJ1-5
d_gene: -
abundance: -
CDR3nt: TGTGCCTGGACCCTACACCGGGGTCAGCCCCAGCATTTT
CDR3aa: CAWTLHRGQPQHF

v_gene: TRBV6-1
j_gene: TRBJ2-7
d_gene: -
abundance: -
CDR3nt: TGTGCCAGCAGTGCGGTTACCTACGAGCAGTACTTC
CDR3aa: CASSAVTYEQYF

v_gene: TRBV10-3
j_gene: TRBJ1-2
d_gene: TRBD1
abundance: -
CDR3nt: TGTGCCATCAAAGAAGGGACAGGGGTTGGCTATGGCTACACCTTC
CDR3aa: CAIKEGTGVGYGYTF

v_gene: TRBV2
j_gene: TRBJ2-1
d_gene: TRBD1
abundance: -
CDR3nt: TGTGCCAGAAAGCAGGGGGAATGGGAGCAGTTCTTC
CDR3aa: CARKQGEWEQFF

v_gene: TRBV5-1
j_gene: TRBJ2-1
d_gene: -
abundance: -
CDR3nt: TGCGCCAGCAGCTTGTCCAGCGAACCCCTGGGTGAGCAGTTCTTC
CDR3aa: CASSLSSEPLGEQFF

v_gene: TRBV7-9
j_gene: TRBJ2-2
d_gene: TRBD1
abundance: -
CDR3nt: TGTGCCAGTTATATCGGACAGGGAACCGGGGAGCTGTTTTTT
CDR3aa: CASYIGQGTGELFF

v_gene: TRBV19
j_gene: TRBJ2-1
d_gene: -
abundance: -
CDR3nt: TGTGCCAGTAGTATAGGGGGCGAGCAGTTCTTC
CDR3aa: CASSIGGEQFF

v_gene: TRBV28
j_gene: TRBJ1-4
d_gene: TRBD1
abundance: -
CDR3nt: TGTGCCAGCAACACGGGACAGGGCAATGAAAAACTGTTTTTT
CDR3aa: CASNTGQGNEKLFF

v_gene: TRBV7-3
j_gene: TRBJ2-3
d_gene: TRBD2
abundance: -
CDR3nt: TGTGCCAGCAGCAATTACCCTATGGGACTAGCGGGAGACGCAGATACGCAGTATTTT
CDR3aa: CASSNYPMGLAGDADTQYF

v_gene: TRBV4-3
j_gene: TRBJ2-2
d_gene: -
abundance: -
CDR3nt: TGCGCCAGCAGCCAAGATAGACAGTCCACCGGGGAGCTGTTTTTT
CDR3aa: CASSQDRQSTGELFF

v_gene: TRBV6-6
j_gene: TRBJ1-1
d_gene: -
abundance: -
CDR3nt: TGTGCCAGCAGTTACTCGGGGGGGGCCACTGAAGCTTTCTTT
CDR3aa: CASSYSGGATEAFF

v_gene: TRBV9
j_gene: TRBJ1-6
d_gene: -
abundance: -
CDR3nt: TGTGCCAGCAGCGTAAGTGGAACAGGAGGGTATAATTCACCCCTCCACTTT
CDR3aa: CASSVSGTGGYNSPLHF

v_gene: TRBV4-1
j_gene: TRBJ2-1
d_gene: TRBD2
abundance: -
CDR3nt: TGCGCCAGCAGCCAAGTCTGGACTAGCGGGAGTTCCTACAATGAGCAGTTCTTC
CDR3aa: CASSQVWTSGSSYNEQFF

v_gene: TRBV30
j_gene: TRBJ1-2
d_gene: TRBD1
abundance: -
CDR3nt: TGTGCCTGGAGTGCCGGACAGGGGGGGAACTATGGCTACACCTTC
CDR3aa: CAWSAGQGGNYGYTF

v_gene: TRBV5-1
j_gene: TRBJ1-2
d_gene: -
abundance: -
CDR3nt: TGCGCCAGCAGCTTGGGGACAGCTAATCCCTATGGCTACACCTTC
CDR3aa: CASSLGTANPYGYTF

v_gene: TRBV6-5
j_gene: TRBJ1-6
d_gene: -
abundance: -
CDR3nt: TGTGCCAGCAGTTACTCCCCGAGCTCCTATAATTCACCCCTCCACTTT
CDR3aa: CASSYSPSSYNSPLHF

v_gene: TRBV13
j_gene: TRBJ2-2
d_gene: TRBD2
abundance: -
CDR3nt: TGTGCCAGCACGCGACTAGCGGGAGTCACCGGGGAGCTGTTTTTT
CDR3aa: CASTRLAGVTGELFF

v_gene: TRBV9
j_gene: TRBJ2-2
d_gene: -
abundance: -
CDR3nt: TGTGCCAGCAGCGTAGGCTCCCTTCTTCGGGGCACCGGGGAGCTGTTTTTT
CDR3aa: CASSVGSLLRGTGELFF

v_gene: TRBV10-3
j_gene: TRBJ2-2
d_gene: TRBD1
abundance: -
CDR3nt: TGTGCCACATACAGGGGCTCGAACACCGGGGAGCTGTTTTTT
CDR3aa: CATYRGSNTGELFF

v_gene: TRBV5-1
j_gene: TRBJ2-5
d_gene: -
abundance: -
CDR3nt: TGCGCCAGCAGCTTGGATCCACCCGGACAAGGAGAGACCCAGTACTTC
CDR3aa: CASSLDPPGQGETQYF

v_gene: TRBV15
j_gene: TRBJ1-5
d_gene: -
abundance: few
CDR3nt: TGTGCCACCAGCCTAACCCGGGGTGTATATCTTCAGCCCCAGCATTTT
CDR3aa: CATSLTRGVYLQPQHF

v_gene: TRBV5-1
j_gene: TRBJ1-1
d_gene: -
abundance: -
CDR3nt: TGCGCCAGCAGCTTGGTGTCGGAGGGGACTGAAGCTTTCTTT
CDR3aa: CASSLVSEGTEAFF

v_gene: TRBV7-2
j_gene: TRBJ2-4
d_gene: -
abundance: -
CDR3nt: TGTGCCAGCAGCTTAACCGTGGGCCAAAACATTCAGTACTTC
CDR3aa: CASSLTVGQNIQYF

v_gene: TRBV21-1
j_gene: TRBJ2-7
d_gene: -
abundance: -
CDR3nt: TGTGCCAGCAGGAAACTAGCGGGAGCCTCCTACGAGCAGTACTTC
CDR3aa: CASRKLAGASYEQYF

v_gene: TRBV5-6
j_gene: TRBJ1-5
d_gene: -
abundance: -
CDR3nt: TGTGCCAGCAGCTTGAGCTCCAGCAATCAGCCCCAGCATTTT
CDR3aa: CASSLSSSNQPQHF

v_gene: TRBV10-3
j_gene: TRBJ2-2
d_gene: -
abundance: -
CDR3nt: TGTGCCATCAGTCCGCGGGAGAACACCGGGGAGCTGTTTTTT
CDR3aa: CAISPRENTGELFF

v_gene: TRBV9
j_gene: TRBJ2-2
d_gene: TRBD2
abundance: -
CDR3nt: TGTGCCAGCAGCGAGGGCGGGAGAAAAACCGGGGAGCTGTTTTTT
CDR3aa: CASSEGGRKTGELFF

v_gene: TRBV29-1
j_gene: TRBJ2-3
d_gene: -
abundance: -
CDR3nt: TGCAGCGTTGAGCGGGGTTCAGATACGCAGTATTTT
CDR3aa: CSVERGSDTQYF

v_gene: TRBV7-9
j_gene: TRBJ2-3
d_gene: -
abundance: -
CDR3nt: TGTGCCAGCAGCTTAGTGACTAGAGATTCGTGGACAGATACGCAGTATTTT
CDR3aa: CASSLVTRDSWTDTQYF

v_gene: TRBV9
j_gene: TRBJ2-2
d_gene: TRBD2
abundance: -
CDR3nt: TGTGCCAGCAGCGTAAGCGGGAGGGCCTCCGGGGAGCTGTTTTTT
CDR3aa: CASSVSGRASGELFF

v_gene: TRBV6-5
j_gene: TRBJ2-1
d_gene: -
abundance: -
CDR3nt: -
CDR3aa: CASSTSYNEQFF